These 25 T cell receptor beta chains were all obtained from the same sample, sequenced in a study of cytomegalovirus exposure and HLA in healthy donors (dated by TCRdb to the late 2010s). Receptors were amplified or captured by the immunoSEQ multiplex PCR assay. The multiplex PCR relied on a mix of 60 forward primers for TCR Vbeta segments and 13 reverse primers for TCR Jbeta segments. The clones in this table, taken by TCRdb from immuneACCESS, are in-frame only. Not every clone is retained; where verified, under half of the shortfall comes from an unresolved V gene, and the cause of the rest is unknown. The sample records roughly 180,000 clones, roughly 80% of which are singletons. The ten most abundant clones make up about 1.3% of the sample. The sequencing input was PBMCs. The receptors were gathered from a girl aged 10-17 years in good health and CMV-seropositive.

The DNA for the CDR3 is TGTGCCAGCAGTCAACGTCTCCTACTGACTAGCGGGAGAGTTTATGAGCAGTTCTTC. Translation: CASSQRLLLTSGRVYEQFF. The chain links TRBV27 to TRBJ2-1; 12 bases fit TRBD2. The CDR3 runs 19 residues. Germline lookup yields CDR1 MNHEY and CDR2 SMNVEV (reference sequence). V was clipped by 5 bases and J by 8 bases; unmatched bases: 19.

The gene calls are TRBV29-1 and TRBJ2-3, with 7 nucleotides matching TRBD2. From germline, CDR1 is SQVTM and CDR2 ANQGSEA. V was clipped by 5 bases and J by 2 bases; unmatched bases: 4. The CDR3 spans 13 residues. The CDR3 here is CSVWGGPTDTQYF. CDR3 DNA sequence: TGCAGCGTTTGGGGAGGGCCCACAGATACGCAGTATTTT.

The table lists this clone with a few counts. The V and J genes are TRBV19 and TRBJ1-1; D possibly corresponds to TRBD1 (5 bases). The CDR3 spans 16 residues. The germline V gene encodes CDR1 LNHDA and CDR2 SQIVND (reference sequence). Trimming took off 3 bases at V and 4 bases at J, with 18 bases between the two ends. CDR3 nucleotides: TGTGCCAGTAGTATCCGGGGGTACACCGCCTCCACTGAAGCTTTCTTT. Its translation: CASSIRGYTASTEAFF. Using reference TRBV19 and TRBJ1-1 for the parts outside the CDR3, the full variable domain is DGGITQSPKYLFRKEGQNVTLSCEQNLNHDAMYWYRQDPGQGLRLIYYSQIVNDFQKGDIAEGYSVSREKKESFPLTVTSAQKNPTAFYLCASSIRGYTASTEAFFGQGTRLTVV.

This chain joins TRBV14 and TRBJ2-7, with 11 bases identical to TRBD2. Germline loops: CDR1 SGHDN, CDR2 FVKESK. The CDR3 spans 17 residues. Trimming at V came to 1 base and at J to 0 bases, leaving 5 bases not matched to a gene. This chain's CDR3 is CASSQAFTSGSSYEQYF. CDR3 nucleotide sequence: TGTGCCAGCAGCCAAGCCTTTACTAGCGGGAGCTCCTACGAGCAGTACTTC. The variable domain in full, with the rest retrieved from reference TRBV14 and TRBJ2-7, is EAGVTQFPSHSVIEKGQTVTLRCDPISGHDNLYWYRRVMGKEIKFLLHFVKESKQDESGMPNNRFLAERTGGTYSTLKVQPAELEDSGVYFCASSQAFTSGSSYEQYFGPGTRLTVT.

Notes on this clone: Other nucleotide sequences in the sample specify the same CDR3. The rearrangement joins TRBV18 to TRBJ1-2; 9 positions agree with TRBD1. Germline V CDR1 and CDR2: KGHSH, LQKENI. CDR3 size: 14 residues. The ends lost 0 bases at V and 8 bases at J; junction bases unmatched: 4. DNA for the CDR3: TGTGCCAGCTCACCACCGGGACAGGGTCGAGGCTACACCTTC. This encodes CASSPPGQGRGYTF.

This clone was found a few times. The V gene is TRBV10-3, the J gene TRBJ2-3; 10 nucleotides agree with TRBD2. CDR3 length: 20 residues. With 1 base clipped from V and 1 base from J, the junction kept 14 bases outside the gene matches. Per germline, CDR1 ENHRY and CDR2 SYGVKD. This CDR3 reads CAISEYASGRGGSGTDTQYF. The CDR3 DNA sequence: TGTGCCATCAGTGAGTACGCTAGCGGGAGAGGGGGTTCCGGCACAGATACGCAGTATTTT.

The chain is built from TRBV5-1 and TRBJ2-7; weak D call: TRBD2 (5 bases). This CDR3 has 14 residues. The V and J ends lost 4 bases and 6 bases respectively, with 17 bases between them. CDR1 and CDR2 from the germline V gene are SGHRS and YFSETQ. CDR3 loop: CASSPRLGLPEQYF. The CDR3 nucleotides read TGCGCCAGCAGCCCCCGGCTCGGACTCCCCGAGCAGTACTTC.

V and J are TRBV5-6 and TRBJ2-2; the D gene is possibly TRBD1 (5 bases). V was clipped by 4 bases and J by 1 base, with 11 bases between them. Germline V lookup: CDR1 SGHDT, CDR2 YYEEEE. The CDR3 extends over 15 amino acids. DNA for the CDR3: TGTGCCAGCAGCGCCCAGGGCGGGAACACCGGGGAGCTGTTTTTT. Amino acid sequence: CASSAQGGNTGELFF.

This chain connects TRBV5-6 to TRBJ1-2, with TRBD1 identical over 7 bases. Unmatched junction bases numbered 0, after V lost 0 bases and J lost 7 bases. CDR1 and CDR2 (germline): SGHDT, YYEEEE. This CDR3 contains 12 residues. CDR3 bases: TGTGCCAGCAGCTTGGACAGGGGTGGCTACACCTTC. It encodes CASSLDRGGYTF.

This clone occurred a few times. The V and J genes are TRBV5-1 and TRBJ2-1; tentatively, D is TRBD1 (6 bases). Trimming removed 5 bases at V and 3 bases at J, with 12 bases between. CDR1 is SGHRS, CDR2 YFSETQ, per germline. The CDR3 is made up of 14 amino acids. The CDR3 sequence: CASSMTGVYNEQFF. CDR3 nucleotide sequence: TGCGCCAGCAGTATGACAGGAGTCTACAATGAGCAGTTCTTC.

The chain combines TRBV27 with TRBJ2-7, with D maybe TRBD1 (5 bases). CDR1 is MNHEY and CDR2 is SMNVEV in the germline V gene (reference sequence). V was cut by 2 bases and J by 3 bases, with 5 bases left in between. There are 12 residues in the CDR3. The CDR3 DNA sequence: TGTGCCAGCAGTTTACAGGGCTACGAGCAGTACTTC. Protein: CASSLQGYEQYF.

This clone came up once. The chain recombines TRBV12-5 with TRBJ2-5; 8 nucleotides line up with TRBD1. The V gene's germline CDR1 is LGHNT and CDR2 FRNRAP. The CDR3 consists of 13 residues. V was clipped by 4 bases and J by 5 bases; unmatched bases: 3. The chain's CDR3 is CASGSGQAETQYF. DNA for the CDR3: TGTGCTAGTGGTTCGGGACAGGCGGAGACCCAGTACTTC.

CDR3 in amino acids: CASERAGNNEQFF. Here the CDR3 DNA reads TGTGCCAGCGAGCGGGCGGGGAACAATGAGCAGTTCTTC. This chain links TRBV6-5 with TRBJ2-1; D is possibly TRBD2 (6 bases). Trimming cost V 8 bases and J 5 bases, with 13 bases left between them. Germline V gene data show CDR1 as MNHEY and CDR2 as SVGAGI. The CDR3 is 13 residues long.

The chain couples TRBV7-6 to TRBJ1-1, with D possibly matching TRBD1 (5 bases). This CDR3 has 17 residues. Germline lookup yields CDR1 SGHVS and CDR2 FNYEAQ. The ends were cut back, 4 bases at V and 0 bases at J, with 18 bases in the middle. CDR3 residues: CASSSTGREYMNTEAFF. In DNA form, the CDR3 reads TGTGCCAGCAGCTCAACCGGCAGGGAATACATGAACACTGAAGCTTTCTTT. Supplemented by reference TRBV7-6 and TRBJ1-1, the full variable domain reads GAGVSQSPRYKVTKRGQDVALRCDPISGHVSLYWYRQALGQGPEFLTYFNYEAQQDKSGLPNDRFSAERPEGSISTLTIQRTEQRDSAMYRCASSSTGREYMNTEAFFGQGTRLTVV.

This chain links TRBV7-2 with TRBJ2-7, with 7 bases aligning to TRBD2. V trimming: 4 bases; J trimming: 4 bases; junction bases outside the gene matches: 13. The germline gives CDR1 SGHTA, CDR2 FQGNSA. The CDR3 is 16 residues long. Here the CDR3 reads CASSWAGGAGMYEQYF. Here the CDR3 DNA reads TGTGCCAGCAGCTGGGCCGGGGGAGCGGGAATGTACGAGCAGTACTTC.

In this sample, this clone turned up a few times. This chain links TRBV7-2 with TRBJ1-1; D might be TRBD1 (6 bases). With 1 base removed from V and 4 bases from J, the gap between germline ends came to 13 bases. Looked up from germline, CDR1 is SGHTA and CDR2 is FQGNSA. There are 15 residues in the CDR3. The DNA of the CDR3 is TGTGCCAGCAGCTTAGACAGACCGGACAGCACTGAAGCTTTCTTT. It translates to CASSLDRPDSTEAFF.

The chain employs TRBV7-3 and TRBJ2-2; TRBD2 is a possible D gene (6 bases). CDR3 length: 15 amino acids. Germline V gives CDR1 SGHTA, CDR2 FQGTGA. V was clipped by 6 bases and J by 5 bases, with 16 bases between them. CDR3 loop: CASRYGTGYTGELFF. Written as DNA, the CDR3 is TGTGCCAGCAGATACGGGACTGGCTATACCGGGGAGCTGTTTTTT.

CDR3 DNA sequence: TGTGCCAGCAGCTTAGTTGGACAGGGGGCTGGGGGCTACACCTTC. Translated: CASSLVGQGAGGYTF. The genes are TRBV7-9 and TRBJ1-2; 11 bases agree with TRBD1. Germline values: CDR1 SEHNR, CDR2 FQNEAQ (reference sequence). The ends lost 1 base at V and 8 bases at J; junction bases unmatched: 6. The CDR3 has 15 residues.

The count of this clone is one. J is TRBJ2-7 and V is TRBV19, with 8 bases fitting TRBD2. The V gene end was trimmed by 2 bases and the J gene end by 0 bases; junction bases not matched to a gene: 3. There are 15 residues in the CDR3. Germline CDR1 and CDR2: LNHDA and SQIVND (reference sequence). In DNA form, the CDR3 reads TGTGCCAGTAGTATACGAAGCGGGAGCTCCTACGAGCAGTACTTC. It codes for CASSIRSGSSYEQYF.

CDR3 DNA sequence: TGTGCCAGCAGCGCCCCCGGGACAGCGAGGGGAACAGATACGCAGTATTTT. Translation gives CASSAPGTARGTDTQYF. The rearrangement uses TRBV9 and TRBJ2-3; 7 nucleotides line up with TRBD1. This CDR3 contains 17 residues. CDR1 SGDLS and CDR2 YYNGEE come from the germline V gene. Trimming removed 3 bases from V and 3 bases from J; junction bases left unmatched: 13.

CDR3 amino acids: CASSLVRVVANYGYTF. The CDR3 DNA reads as TGTGCCAGCAGCTTAGTAAGAGTAGTAGCTAACTATGGCTACACCTTC. The chain links TRBV7-9 to TRBJ1-2, with D unresolved. The CDR3 length is 16 residues. V lost 1 base and J 0 bases, leaving 12 bases between the germline ends. Germline loops: CDR1 SEHNR, CDR2 FQNEAQ (reference sequence). Using reference TRBV7-9 and TRBJ1-2 for the parts outside the CDR3, the full variable domain is DTGVSQNPRHKITKRGQNVTFRCDPISEHNRLYWYRQTLGQGPEFLTYFQNEAQLEKSRLLSDRFSAERPKGSFSTLEIQRTEQGDSAMYLCASSLVRVVANYGYTFGSGTRLTVV.

CDR3 protein: CASSPPGGAYVRNEQFF. DNA of the CDR3: TGTGCCAGCTCACCACCAGGAGGGGCCTATGTTAGGAATGAGCAGTTCTTC. This rearrangement joins TRBV18 to TRBJ2-1, with D possibly matching TRBD2 (6 bases). Germline V gene lookup returns CDR1 KGHSH and CDR2 LQKENI. V lost 0 bases, J lost 7 bases, and 19 bases lay in between. This CDR3 comprises 17 residues.

This chain uses TRBV5-6 with TRBJ2-3; TRBD1 might be the D (5 bases). This CDR3 is built from 16 residues. CDR1 is SGHDT and CDR2 is YYEEEE in the germline V gene. V lost 0 bases and J lost 1, with 12 bases in between. CDR3 loop: CASSLAAGQGTDTQYF. CDR3 DNA: TGTGCCAGCAGCTTGGCCGCAGGACAAGGCACAGATACGCAGTATTTT.

This clone was picked up one time. V is TRBV6-5 and J is TRBJ1-5; maybe TRBD1 (5 bases). With 2 bases removed from V and 7 bases from J, the gap between germline ends came to 12 bases. CDR3 length: 14 residues. Germline V lookup: CDR1 MNHEY, CDR2 SVGAGI. The CDR3 sequence: CASSYRAAGQPQHF. DNA for the CDR3: TGTGCCAGCAGTTACCGGGCAGCAGGGCAGCCCCAGCATTTT.

This clone was recorded only once. The chain uses TRBV7-9 and TRBJ1-1; tentatively, D is TRBD1 (5 bases). The CDR3 has 15 amino acids. The V and J ends lost 7 bases and 4 bases respectively, with 19 bases between them. Germline V gene lookup returns CDR1 SEHNR and CDR2 FQNEAQ (reference sequence). The chain's CDR3 is CASTSRALGGTEAFF. The CDR3 coding sequence is TGTGCCAGCACCTCACGGGCGTTGGGGGGCACTGAAGCTTTCTTT.